Listed here are 32 T cell receptor beta chains from one sample, sequenced in a study of blood T cell repertoires in COVID-19. Measured with immunoSEQ multiplex PCR; TCRdb has only the in-frame clones, and not every one. The table has around 240,000 clones, approximately 90% seen once. The sequenced material came from PBMCs or T cells enriched from blood (not recorded which). These receptor sequences come from a man over 45 who had been exposed to COVID-19.

This clone was counted once. The CDR3 sequence is CASSLMGPGNTGELFF. CDR3 in DNA: TGCGCCAGCAGCTTGATGGGCCCAGGGAACACCGGGGAGCTGTTTTTT. The chain couples TRBV5-1 to TRBJ2-2; no reliable D call. The CDR3 has 16 residues. Germline values: CDR1 SGHRS, CDR2 YFSETQ. V lost 1 base to trimming and J lost 1 base, with 11 bases between them.

V and J are TRBV7-2 and TRBJ2-5; D not certain. The CDR3 loop spans 14 amino acids. The germline V and J ends were trimmed by 1 base and 4 bases, with 10 bases remaining between them. CDR1 and CDR2 (germline): SGHTA, FQGNSA. This CDR3 is CASSLGGLRETQYF. The CDR3 nucleotides read TGTGCCAGCAGCTTAGGAGGTCTCCGAGAGACCCAGTACTTC.

This chain uses TRBV28 with TRBJ2-1, with a weak D call TRBD1 (7 bases). This CDR3 is built from 15 residues. Per germline, CDR1 MDHEN and CDR2 SYDVKM. Trimming cost V 3 bases and J 2 bases, with 11 bases left between them. This CDR3 is CASSFRGEAYNEQFF. The CDR3 DNA is TGTGCCAGCAGTTTCAGGGGGGAAGCCTACAATGAGCAGTTCTTC. Full variable domain (remainder filled in from reference TRBV28 and TRBJ2-1): DVKVTQSSRYLVKRTGEKVFLECVQDMDHENMFWYRQDPGLGLRLIYFSYDVKMKEKGDIPEGYSVSREKKERFSLILESASTNQTSMYLCASSFRGEAYNEQFFGPGTRLTVL.

This clone was picked up one time. CDR3 protein: CASRTVQETQYF. The CDR3 DNA is TGTGCCAGCAGAACAGTCCAAGAGACCCAGTACTTC. The chain employs TRBV12-3 or TRBV12-4 and TRBJ2-5; D ambiguous. V was shortened by 6 bases and J by 1 base, with 6 bases between the two germline ends. The CDR3 has 12 residues.

The chain uses TRBV18 and TRBJ1-2; TRBD1 matches at 9 bases. The J segment lost 3 bases and the V segment lost 3 bases, leaving 2 bases of the junction unmatched. Germline CDR1 KGHSH, CDR2 LQKENI. The CDR3 is 14 amino acids. Here the CDR3 DNA reads TGTGCCAGCTCACCCAGGACAGGGGACTATGGCTACACCTTC. Translation gives CASSPRTGDYGYTF.

J is TRBJ2-3 and V is TRBV28; D is ambiguous. From germline, CDR1 is MDHEN and CDR2 SYDVKM. The CDR3 spans 15 residues. Trimming cost V 4 bases and J 0 bases, with 11 bases left between them. The CDR3 sequence is CASSSPGTSTDTQYF. CDR3 DNA: TGTGCCAGCAGTTCTCCGGGTACTAGCACAGATACGCAGTATTTT.

The CDR3: CSVEDPGRNTYNEQFF. Here the CDR3 DNA reads TGCAGCGTTGAAGACCCGGGGAGAAATACCTACAATGAGCAGTTCTTC. The J gene is TRBJ2-1, the V gene TRBV29-1; a weak D match, TRBD2 (5 bases). Germline loops: CDR1 SQVTM, CDR2 ANQGSEA. CDR3 length: 16 residues. V dropped 0 bases and J dropped 2 bases, with 14 bases sitting between them.

This sequence joins TRBV7-3 and TRBJ2-5; 11 bases agree with TRBD2. V was clipped by 5 bases and J by 4 bases; unmatched bases: 3. Germline assignment: CDR1 SGHTA and CDR2 FQGTGA. CDR3 length: 14 amino acids. In DNA form, the CDR3 reads TGTGCCAGCAGCCTAGGGACTAGCGGAGAGACCCAGTACTTC. It yields the protein CASSLGTSGETQYF.

V and J are TRBV4-1 and TRBJ2-2, with 8 bases that match TRBD1. V was clipped by 5 bases and J by 6 bases; unmatched bases: 14. Germline V gene lookup returns CDR1 MGHRA and CDR2 YSYEKL. The CDR3 contains 17 residues. The CDR3 loop reads CASSTFSPNRGSGELFF. As DNA, the CDR3 is TGCGCCAGCAGCACCTTCTCTCCAAACAGGGGGTCCGGGGAGCTGTTTTTT.

The chain links TRBV15 to TRBJ2-5; D might be TRBD1 (5 bases). The CDR3 has 13 residues. Germline V gene lookup returns CDR1 LNHNV and CDR2 YYDKDF (reference sequence). With 1 base removed from V and 3 bases from J, the gap between germline ends came to 6 bases. The CDR3 loop reads CATSRAREETQYF. The CDR3 nucleotides are TGTGCCACCAGCAGAGCCAGGGAAGAGACCCAGTACTTC.

The CDR3 DNA is TGTGCCAGTAGTATAGGGGACAGGGAAAGCACAGATACGCAGTATTTT. Residues: CASSIGDRESTDTQYF. The rearrangement links TRBV19 to TRBJ2-3; 9 nucleotides agree with TRBD1. The V gene end was trimmed by 1 base and the J gene end by 0 bases; junction bases not matched to a gene: 2. CDR1 is LNHDA, CDR2 SQIVND, per germline (reference sequence). The CDR3 covers 16 residues.

About this clone: The same CDR3 can be traced to other DNA sequences in this sample. This chain uses TRBV25-1 with TRBJ2-3; D is unresolved. CDR1 is MGHDK and CDR2 is SYGVNS in the germline V gene. V gave up 4 bases and J gave up 0 bases, with 2 bases separating them. The CDR3 has 12 amino acids. Here the CDR3 reads CASSASTDTQYF. CDR3 DNA: TGTGCCAGCAGTGCTAGCACAGATACGCAGTATTTT.

The chain combines TRBV7-3 with TRBJ1-1; the D is unclear. In germline, CDR1 is SGHTA, CDR2 FQGTGA. The CDR3 spans 13 residues. V was shortened by 3 bases and J by 6 bases, with 11 bases between the two germline ends. The CDR3 DNA sequence: TGTGCCAGCAGCTTGGAGGGATTTTCTGAAGCTTTCTTT. Translation gives CASSLEGFSEAFF.

CDR3 residues: CASSVAEVGRGYSEAFF. CDR3 nucleotide sequence: TGTGCCAGCAGCGTAGCTGAGGTAGGGAGAGGATACTCTGAAGCTTTCTTT. V is TRBV9 and J is TRBJ1-1; D gene ambiguous. Per the germline V gene, CDR1 is SGDLS and CDR2 is YYNGEE. This CDR3 spans 17 amino acids. Trimming stripped 0 bases from V and 6 bases from J, with 21 bases between.

CDR3 amino acids: CAISEGGNQETQYF. CDR3 coding DNA: TGTGCCATCAGTGAGGGCGGGAACCAAGAGACCCAGTACTTC. The rearrangement links TRBV10-3 to TRBJ2-5, with D perhaps matching TRBD2 (6 bases). CDR1 is ENHRY and CDR2 is SYGVKD in the germline V gene. There are 14 residues in the CDR3. Trimming took 2 bases from V and 0 from J, leaving 7 bases between them.

The chain couples TRBV5-1 to TRBJ1-6; 8 bases agree with TRBD1. Germline lookup yields CDR1 SGHRS and CDR2 YFSETQ. The CDR3 loop spans 17 amino acids. The V gene end was trimmed by 4 bases and the J gene end by 7 bases; junction bases not matched to a gene: 13. The CDR3 spells CASSRLGTGPGNSPLHF. DNA of the CDR3: TGCGCCAGCAGCAGACTCGGGACAGGCCCGGGCAATTCACCCCTCCACTTT. The variable domain in full, with the rest retrieved from reference TRBV5-1 and TRBJ1-6, is KAGVTQTPRYLIKTRGQQVTLSCSPISGHRSVSWYQQTPGQGLQFLFEYFSETQRNKGNFPGRFSGRQFSNSRSEMNVSTLELGDSALYLCASSRLGTGPGNSPLHFGNGTRLTVT.

The J gene is TRBJ1-2, the V gene TRBV30; 9 nucleotides match TRBD1. Germline V lookup: CDR1 GTSNPN, CDR2 SVGIG (reference sequence). This CDR3 spans 13 amino acids. After removal of 3 bases from V and 5 bases from J, the junction contained 4 bases not matched to a gene. The CDR3 nucleotides are TGTGCCTGGAGCGGACAGGGGAGATATGGCTACACCTTC. This translates into CAWSGQGRYGYTF.

The chain employs TRBV2 and TRBJ1-1, with D hard to call. Trimming removed 4 bases at V and 0 bases at J, with 6 bases between. The CDR3 extends over 13 amino acids. Germline V CDR1 and CDR2: SNHLY, FYNNEI. CDR3 residues: CASSVDMNTEAFF. The CDR3 DNA reads TGTGCCAGCAGTGTAGACATGAACACTGAAGCTTTCTTT.

This clone was detected once. This chain's CDR3 is CSVVWTSGGDTGELFF. CDR3 in DNA: TGCAGCGTTGTTTGGACTAGCGGGGGAGATACCGGGGAGCTGTTTTTT. The V call is TRBV29-1, the J call TRBJ2-2, with 13 bases aligning to TRBD2. CDR1 is SQVTM, CDR2 ANQGSEA, per germline. With V trimmed by 4 bases and J by 5 bases, 7 bases remained unmatched. The CDR3 spans 16 residues.

The chain has TRBV5-1 and TRBJ1-2; 9 bases align to TRBD1. Looked up from germline, CDR1 is SGHRS and CDR2 is YFSETQ. The CDR3 is 15 amino acids. Losses at the gene ends were 2 bases for V and 4 bases for J; bases not matched to a gene: 6. The chain's CDR3 is CASSFGTGIGYGYTF. CDR3 sequence (DNA): TGCGCCAGCAGCTTTGGGACAGGGATTGGCTATGGCTACACCTTC.

The genes are TRBV7-9 and TRBJ2-7; a weak D match, TRBD1 (6 bases). Between the trimmed V and J ends, which lost 1 base and 7 bases, there was a span of 14 bases. This CDR3 region has 14 residues. Germline lookup yields CDR1 SEHNR and CDR2 FQNEAQ (reference sequence). The CDR3: CASSLVSTGSEQYV. CDR3 DNA sequence: TGTGCCAGCAGCTTAGTTTCTACAGGGAGTGAGCAGTACGTC.

In this sample, this clone turned up a few times. The chain uses TRBV28 and TRBJ1-3; the D is unclear. The CDR3 spans 17 residues. Germline-derived CDR1 and CDR2 are MDHEN and SYDVKM. V was cut by 5 bases and J by 0 bases, with 17 bases left in between. The CDR3 bases are TGTGCCAGCAGTCCAATTCGGGCGGGTTACTCTGGAAACACCATATATTTT. Residues: CASSPIRAGYSGNTIYF.

This chain connects TRBV6-5 to TRBJ1-6, with D perhaps TRBD1 (6 bases). V dropped 6 bases and J dropped 3 bases, with 12 bases sitting between them. The germline V gene has CDR1 MNHEY and CDR2 SVGAGI. The CDR3 runs 15 residues. The CDR3 loop is CASRTDRLYNSPLHF. The CDR3 DNA sequence: TGTGCCAGCAGGACCGACAGGCTCTATAATTCACCCCTCCACTTT.

The sample holds one count of this clone. The gene calls are TRBV19 and TRBJ1-1; TRBD1 aligns across 7 bases. This CDR3 region has 13 residues. Germline CDR1 is LNHDA and CDR2 is SQIVND (reference sequence). The junction had 9 bases not matched to a gene; V was cut back by 6 bases and J by 8 bases. The CDR3 reads CASRDRPTEEAFF. In nucleotides, the CDR3 is TGTGCCAGTAGGGACAGGCCCACGGAAGAAGCTTTCTTT.

V is TRBV10-2 and J is TRBJ2-3; D is ambiguous. Germline CDR1 reads WSHSY; CDR2 reads SAAADI. This CDR3 is built from 14 residues. V was shortened by 4 bases and J by 6 bases, with 14 bases between the two germline ends. CDR3 DNA: TGCGCCAGCAGTGGAAACGCGGCGCTGGATACGCAGTATTTT. Residues: CASSGNAALDTQYF.

This chain joins TRBV28 and TRBJ2-5; weak D call: TRBD1 (8 bases). The CDR3 contains 15 residues. Per the germline V gene, CDR1 is MDHEN and CDR2 is SYDVKM. The V end lost 6 bases, the J end lost 2 bases, and 16 bases lay between the germline ends. The CDR3 sequence is CASRGSGTGQETQYF. CDR3 coding DNA: TGTGCCAGCAGGGGAAGCGGGACAGGTCAAGAGACCCAGTACTTC.

This clone was observed a single time. The chain carries TRBV19 and TRBJ2-1; 7 nucleotides match TRBD1. The trim removed 6 bases at V and 4 bases at J, leaving 9 bases unmatched. CDR1 is LNHDA, CDR2 SQIVND, per germline (reference sequence). The CDR3 is made up of 15 amino acids. The CDR3 sequence: CASSKTGEIYNEQFF. The CDR3 region has the DNA TGTGCCAGTAGCAAAACAGGGGAAATATACAATGAGCAGTTCTTC.

J is TRBJ2-7 and V is TRBV7-8; a weak D match, TRBD1 (6 bases). V dropped 5 bases and J dropped 3 bases, with 11 bases sitting between them. Germline CDR1 is SGHVS and CDR2 is FQNEAQ. The CDR3 is 13 residues long. The CDR3 nucleotides are TGTGCCAGCAGCCGACAGGTATACTACGAGCAGTACGTC. Encoded protein: CASSRQVYYEQYV.

This clone was detected only once. CDR3 nucleotide sequence: TGTGCCAGCAGCTCTGAACTAGCGGGAGGGCTCAATGAGCAGTTCTTC. Protein sequence: CASSSELAGGLNEQFF. This rearrangement joins TRBV11-2 to TRBJ2-1, with 13 bases aligning to TRBD2. CDR3 length: 16 residues. CDR1 and CDR2 from the germline V gene are SGHAT and FQNNGV. Trimming cost V 4 bases and J 6 bases; bases outside gene matches: 6.

The genes are TRBV27 and TRBJ2-3; D is ambiguous. This CDR3 has 14 residues. Germline CDR1 reads MNHEY; CDR2 reads SMNVEV (reference sequence). V lost 3 bases and J lost 2, with 9 bases in between. The CDR3 coding sequence is TGTGCCAGCAGTTTGAGGCACAACACAGATACGCAGTATTTT. This sequence encodes CASSLRHNTDTQYF.

This chain uses TRBV7-3 with TRBJ2-1; 12 bases are a match to TRBD2. CDR1 SGHTA and CDR2 FQGTGA come from the germline V gene. V dropped 0 bases and J dropped 8; count of bases not matched to a gene: 8. This CDR3 is built from 17 residues. CDR3 in DNA: TGTGCCAGCAGCTTAACAGGTCGACTAGCGGGAGTAGATGAGCAGTTCTTC. Residues: CASSLTGRLAGVDEQFF. Full variable domain (outside the CDR3, taken from reference TRBV7-3 and TRBJ2-1): GAGVSQTPSNKVTEKGKYVELRCDPISGHTALYWYRQSLGQGPEFLIYFQGTGAADDSGLPNDRFFAVRPEGSVSTLKIQRTERGDSAVYLCASSLTGRLAGVDEQFFGPGTRLTVL.

The V call is TRBV2, the J call TRBJ2-5, with TRBD2 identical over 7 bases. The V gene end was trimmed by 8 bases and the J gene end by 4 bases; junction bases not matched to a gene: 7. The CDR3 is 13 amino acids. Germline CDR1 SNHLY, CDR2 FYNNEI. CDR3 protein: CASGPTGGETQYF. CDR3 coding DNA: TGTGCCAGCGGTCCCACGGGGGGAGAGACCCAGTACTTC.